What follows describes a single TCR beta chain. The antigen remains undetermined. This record comes from a study of graft-versus-host responses after intestinal transplantation. Overall study results and limits: Within the allografts of patients who had graft-donor T cell macrochimerism, graft-versus-host to host-versus-graft clonal ratios were high. GvH clones were identified in recipient marrow, with some first appearing in ileum or blood.

Clones were read by immunoSEQ multiplex PCR, and TCRdb kept only the in-frame ones, dropping some. The repertoire has around 31,000 clones, around 83% of them found once; the top ten carry roughly a fifth. From germline, CDR1 is SGHRS and CDR2 YFSETQ. The length of the CDR3 is 14 residues. With 2 bases removed from V and 5 bases from J, the gap between germline ends came to 13 bases. The chain links TRBV5-1 to TRBJ2-5; a possible D gene is TRBD1 (5 bases). Sequencing used unstimulated CD8+ T cells sorted from spleen or lymph node cells, obtained before intestinal transplant. This sequence originates from a human donor who received an intestinal transplant. The CDR3 DNA reads TGCGCCAGCAGCTTTGGACAACTTAGGGAGACCCAGTACTTC. This sequence encodes CASSFGQLRETQYF.